Each of the 32 T cell receptor beta chains below was sequenced from the same sample in a study of cytomegalovirus exposure and HLA in healthy donors. The study ran its PCR with 60 Vbeta and 13 Jbeta primers. The table came from immunoSEQ multiplex PCR; TCRdb's copy has only in-frame clones and leaves some out. The repertoire holds around 150,000 clones, with under 75% as singletons. The material sequenced was PBMCs. These receptors were obtained from a man between 40 and 49 years old in good health and CMV-seropositive.

The gene calls are TRBV30 and TRBJ1-1; TRBD1 matches at 7 bases. Trimming removed 8 bases from V and 5 bases from J; junction bases left unmatched: 8. In germline, CDR1 is GTSNPN, CDR2 SVGIG (reference sequence). This CDR3 region has 12 residues. DNA for the CDR3: TGTGCCGGTACAGGGGAAAGGACTGAAGCTTTCTTT. Translation: CAGTGERTEAFF.

The chain joins TRBV7-2 to TRBJ1-1; no definite D call. The germline gives CDR1 SGHTA, CDR2 FQGNSA. The length of the CDR3 is 15 residues. V lost 1 base and J lost 1, with 10 bases in between. In nucleotides, the CDR3 is TGTGCCAGCAGCTTAGAAGGCAGGCGGAACACTGAAGCTTTCTTT. Its translation is CASSLEGRRNTEAFF.

This sequence joins TRBV29-1 and TRBJ1-4, with a tentative D call TRBD1 (6 bases). Germline V CDR1 and CDR2: SQVTM, ANQGSEA. Trimming stripped 0 bases from V and 3 bases from J, with 11 bases between. The CDR3 extends over 15 amino acids. The CDR3 spells CSVEDSQGSNEKLFF. CDR3 nucleotide sequence: TGCAGCGTTGAAGATAGCCAGGGGTCTAATGAAAAACTGTTTTTT.

The chain recombines TRBV19 with TRBJ1-1; TRBD1 is a possible D gene (6 bases). This CDR3 has 15 residues. Trimming removed 3 bases from V and 3 bases from J, with 14 bases in between. Germline loops: CDR1 LNHDA, CDR2 SQIVND (reference sequence). The CDR3 here is CASSIERTADTEAFF. As DNA, the CDR3 is TGTGCCAGTAGTATTGAAAGGACAGCGGACACTGAAGCTTTCTTT.

The V gene is TRBV6-5, the J gene TRBJ1-4, with 9 bases matching TRBD1. Germline loops: CDR1 MNHEY, CDR2 SVGAGI. With 4 bases clipped from V and 4 bases from J, the junction kept 4 bases outside the gene matches. The CDR3 covers 15 residues. CDR3 residues: CASSFQGQGNEKLFF. The CDR3 DNA reads as TGTGCCAGCAGTTTCCAGGGACAGGGTAATGAAAAACTGTTTTTT.

Details on this clone: The junction and the germline gene differ at one end; a read error may be behind it. V usage is TRBV7-7 and J usage is TRBJ1-5; D not resolved. This CDR3 comprises 15 residues. CDR1 is SSHAT and CDR2 is FNYEAQ in the germline V gene (reference sequence). The CDR3 is CASSLGRRSNQPQHF. CDR3 DNA: TGTGCTAGCAGCTTAGGACGGAGAAGCAATCAGCCCCAGCATTTT.

This sequence joins TRBV14 and TRBJ1-6; 8 nucleotides align to TRBD1. The CDR3 runs to 16 residues. V was pared by 4 bases and J by 7 bases, with 9 bases of the junction left unmatched. Per the germline V gene, CDR1 is SGHDN and CDR2 is FVKESK. DNA for the CDR3: TGTGCCAGCAGCCCAATTCGGACAGGGCGGAATTCACCCCTCCACTTT. The encoded protein is CASSPIRTGRNSPLHF.

This clone turned up a few times. The J gene is TRBJ1-1, the V gene TRBV7-3; TRBD1 matches 7 bases. Germline CDR1 reads SGHTA; CDR2 reads FQGTGA. The V gene end was trimmed by 5 bases and the J gene end by 3 bases; junction bases not matched to a gene: 3. The CDR3 is made up of 13 amino acids. CDR3 in amino acids: CASSPRGDTEAFF. The CDR3, as DNA: TGTGCCAGCAGCCCCAGGGGGGACACTGAAGCTTTCTTT.

This sequence joins TRBV27 and TRBJ2-7; TRBD2 aligns across 8 bases. The CDR3 has 17 amino acids. Germline trimming cut 0 bases from V and 2 bases from J; bases unmatched to any gene: 9. From germline, CDR1 is MNHEY and CDR2 SMNVEV (reference sequence). In DNA form, the CDR3 reads TGTGCCAGCAGTTTATCCCCGGTGGTAGCGGGGACCTACGAGCAGTACTTC. Protein product: CASSLSPVVAGTYEQYF.

The V and J genes are TRBV5-4 and TRBJ2-2; tentatively, D is TRBD2 (6 bases). V lost 1 base and J lost 7, with 14 bases in between. The CDR3 spans 15 residues. Germline V gives CDR1 SGHNT, CDR2 YYREEE (reference sequence). The CDR3 DNA reads TGTGCCAGCAGCTTGTTACGCGGGGTGGGCGGGGAGCTGTTTTTT. Translating gives CASSLLRGVGGELFF.

This rearrangement joins TRBV18 to TRBJ1-4, with D hard to call. V was clipped by 6 bases and J by 8 bases, with 16 bases between them. Germline CDR1 is KGHSH and CDR2 is LQKENI. The CDR3 has 14 amino acids. The CDR3 bases are TGTGCCAGCTCCCCAGGAGCGGGTGTGGAAAAACTGTTTTTT. Translation: CASSPGAGVEKLFF.

The chain employs TRBV27 and TRBJ2-2, with 7 bases matching TRBD1. Trimming cost V 6 bases and J 3 bases; bases outside gene matches: 7. The CDR3 is made up of 15 amino acids. Germline CDR1 MNHEY, CDR2 SMNVEV (reference sequence). The CDR3 here is CASRPGTAHTGELFF. Here the CDR3 DNA reads TGTGCCAGCAGGCCGGGGACAGCACACACCGGGGAGCTGTTTTTT.

In this sample, this clone turned up a few times. The genes are TRBV4-3 and TRBJ2-6, with D perhaps matching TRBD1 (5 bases). The CDR3 length is 16 residues. Trimming stripped 1 base from V and 3 bases from J, with 10 bases between. CDR1 LGHNA and CDR2 YSLEER come from the germline V gene. The CDR3, as DNA: TGCGCCAGCAGCCAAGGTCAGGGATTTGGGGCCAACGTCCTGACTTTC. Its translation is CASSQGQGFGANVLTF.

The rearrangement joins TRBV5-1 to TRBJ2-7, with 9 bases identical to TRBD1. The germline gives CDR1 SGHRS, CDR2 YFSETQ. The CDR3 totals 15 residues. Losses at the gene ends were 3 bases for V and 5 bases for J; bases not matched to a gene: 9. CDR3 protein: CASSYRGQGDDEQYF. DNA for the CDR3: TGCGCCAGCAGCTACAGGGGGCAGGGCGACGACGAGCAGTACTTC.

The genes are TRBV4-1 and TRBJ2-7, with D uncertain. Germline CDR1 and CDR2: MGHRA and YSYEKL. The V and J ends lost 1 base and 11 bases respectively, with 9 bases between them. The length of the CDR3 is 11 residues. As DNA, the CDR3 is TGCGCCAGCAGCCAAGGTCCGATAGAGTACTTC. It codes for CASSQGPIEYF.

The chain combines TRBV7-2 with TRBJ1-4; 8 nucleotides align to TRBD1. Germline V lookup: CDR1 SGHTA, CDR2 FQGNSA. V dropped 4 bases and J dropped 11; count of bases not matched to a gene: 9. This CDR3 spans 14 amino acids. The CDR3: CASSSWFRQGKLFF. DNA of the CDR3: TGTGCCAGCAGCTCTTGGTTCAGACAGGGGAAACTGTTTTTT. Full variable domain (missing parts from reference TRBV7-2 and TRBJ1-4): GAGVSQSPSNKVTEKGKDVELRCDPISGHTALYWYRQSLGQGLEFLIYFQGNSAPDKSGLPSDRFSAERTGGSVSTLTIQRTQQEDSAVYLCASSSWFRQGKLFFGSGTQLSVL.

This clone was recorded a few times. The rearrangement links TRBV9 to TRBJ2-2, with TRBD2 identical over 9 bases. The CDR3 is 16 amino acids. With V trimmed by 4 bases and J by 7 bases, 11 bases remained unmatched. Germline loops: CDR1 SGDLS, CDR2 YYNGEE. CDR3 sequence (DNA): TGTGCCAGCAGCCCTTCGGCGGGGGGGCTATACGGGGAGCTGTTTTTT. It yields the protein CASSPSAGGLYGELFF.

The rearrangement joins TRBV7-2 to TRBJ1-6; a weak D match, TRBD1 (6 bases). The CDR3 contains 15 residues. V dropped 9 bases and J dropped 0 bases, with 12 bases sitting between them. Germline V gene sequence: CDR1 SGHTA, CDR2 FQGNSA. Here the CDR3 reads CASPRGGSYNSPLHF. In DNA, the CDR3 is TGTGCCAGTCCAAGGGGGGGCTCCTATAATTCACCCCTCCACTTT.

The rearrangement uses TRBV5-6 and TRBJ1-2; 10 bases are a match to TRBD1. The V gene end was trimmed by 4 bases and the J gene end by 5 bases; junction bases not matched to a gene: 8. The germline gives CDR1 SGHDT, CDR2 YYEEEE. This CDR3 spans 15 amino acids. The CDR3 DNA reads as TGTGCCAGCAGCAAAGGGACAGGGGCGATTTATGGCTACACCTTC. Translation: CASSKGTGAIYGYTF. Variable domain in full (rest from reference TRBV5-6 and TRBJ1-2): DAGVTQSPTHLIKTRGQQVTLRCSPKSGHDTVSWYQQALGQGPQFIFQYYEEEERQRGNFPDRFSGHQFPNYSSELNVNALLLGDSALYLCASSKGTGAIYGYTFGSGTRLTVV.

V is TRBV11-3 and J is TRBJ2-1; 16 nucleotides match TRBD2. V lost 5 bases, J lost 9 bases, and 7 bases stayed unmatched. The CDR3 spans 16 residues. The germline gives CDR1 SGHNT, CDR2 YENEEA. DNA for the CDR3: TGTGCCAGCAGCCTGGGACTAGCGGGGGGGCACGGTGAGCAGTTCTTC. This sequence encodes CASSLGLAGGHGEQFF.

This rearrangement joins TRBV15 to TRBJ2-3; D perhaps matches TRBD2 (5 bases). There are 12 residues in the CDR3. Deletions cut 1 base from V and 6 bases from J, with 5 bases between. Germline V CDR1 and CDR2: LNHNV, YYDKDF (reference sequence). The CDR3: CATSRGRDTQYF. As DNA, the CDR3 is TGTGCCACCAGCAGAGGGAGGGATACGCAGTATTTT.

The V call is TRBV30, the J call TRBJ1-1, with TRBD1 matching over 10 bases. The CDR3 covers 14 residues. V was pared by 3 bases and J by 6 bases, with 7 bases of the junction left unmatched. CDR1 is GTSNPN, CDR2 SVGIG, per germline (reference sequence). As DNA, the CDR3 is TGTGCCTGGAGCATGGACAGGGGGTTCGCTGAAGCTTTCTTT. It yields the protein CAWSMDRGFAEAFF.

The chain has TRBV29-1 and TRBJ2-7, with a weak D call TRBD1 (8 bases). Germline CDR1 is SQVTM and CDR2 is ANQGSEA. The length of the CDR3 is 12 residues. Trimming took off 6 bases at V and 4 bases at J, with 13 bases between the two ends. The CDR3 region is CSVTGGGYEQYF. For the CDR3, the DNA is TGCAGCGTCACAGGGGGGGGATACGAGCAGTACTTC.

The V gene is TRBV7-9, the J gene TRBJ2-3; possible D gene TRBD2, 6 bases. Trimming cost V 4 bases and J 2 bases, with 16 bases left between them. Germline lookup yields CDR1 SEHNR and CDR2 FQNEAQ (reference sequence). This CDR3 has 16 amino acids. The CDR3 sequence is CASSSQTRVLTDTQYF. For the CDR3, the DNA is TGTGCCAGCAGCTCCCAGACTAGAGTGCTCACAGATACGCAGTATTTT.

This sequence joins TRBV7-3 and TRBJ2-4, with TRBD2 matching over 7 bases. Germline CDR1 is SGHTA and CDR2 is FQGTGA. V shed 5 bases and J 5 bases; nucleotides not matched to a gene: 9. There are 15 residues in the CDR3. CDR3 DNA sequence: TGTGCCAGCAGCCTTTTAGGGAGGGTTGAAAACATTCAGTACTTC. Its protein product is CASSLLGRVENIQYF.

This clone has a single count. The gene calls are TRBV6-5 and TRBJ2-1; perhaps TRBD1 as D (5 bases). CDR1 and CDR2 from the germline V gene are MNHEY and SVGAGI. This CDR3 contains 14 residues. Deletions cut 6 bases from V and 11 bases from J, with 20 bases between. CDR3 nucleotide sequence: TGTGCCAGCAGCCCCTCCTGGACAAACACAAAGCAGTTCTTC. Its protein product is CASSPSWTNTKQFF.

This clone came up once. The chain is built from TRBV10-3 and TRBJ2-5; possible D gene TRBD1, 6 bases. V was clipped by 8 bases and J by 1 base, with 17 bases between them. Germline V gives CDR1 ENHRY, CDR2 SYGVKD. The length of the CDR3 is 15 residues. CDR3 residues: CAIGGKQDFQETQYF. The CDR3 region has the DNA TGTGCCATCGGGGGCAAGCAAGACTTCCAAGAGACCCAGTACTTC.

This clone came up a few times. CDR3 in amino acids: CAISGDTGGYFNYEQYF. CDR3 bases: TGTGCCATCAGTGGGGATACGGGGGGATATTTCAACTACGAGCAGTACTTC. The chain combines TRBV10-3 with TRBJ2-7; 7 positions match TRBD2. V shed 4 bases, J shed 3 bases, and the junction held 15 bases outside the gene matches. The CDR3 is 17 residues long. CDR1 ENHRY and CDR2 SYGVKD come from the germline V gene.

The table lists this clone with a few counts. The rearrangement links TRBV5-1 to TRBJ2-2; D unclear. Trimming left V 4 bases short and J 7 bases short, with 14 bases between. Germline lookup yields CDR1 SGHRS and CDR2 YFSETQ. The CDR3 loop spans 14 amino acids. CDR3 sequence reads: CASSDDPSGGELFF. The CDR3 DNA reads as TGCGCCAGCAGCGATGACCCCTCGGGCGGGGAGCTGTTTTTT.

The V call is TRBV11-1, the J call TRBJ1-3; D is unresolved. Trimming took off 3 bases at V and 0 bases at J, with 15 bases between the two ends. Per germline, CDR1 SGHAT and CDR2 FQDESV (reference sequence). The CDR3 length is 17 residues. CDR3 loop: CASSLTVRGFSGNTIYF. The CDR3 DNA reads as TGTGCCAGCAGCTTGACCGTTAGAGGCTTCTCTGGAAACACCATATATTTT.

There are a few counts of this clone. V is TRBV29-1 and J is TRBJ2-3, with D maybe TRBD1 (5 bases). This CDR3 is built from 12 residues. CDR1 SQVTM and CDR2 ANQGSEA come from the germline V gene. V was shortened by 6 bases and J by 2 bases, with 9 bases between the two germline ends. CDR3 amino acids: CSVTVPTDTQYF. In DNA, the CDR3 is TGCAGCGTGACAGTCCCCACAGATACGCAGTATTTT.

CDR3 coding DNA: TGTGCCACCAGAGCCGACAGATCTACCAAGAGACCCCAGTACTTC. It codes for CATRADRSTKRPQYF. J is TRBJ2-5 and V is TRBV15; perhaps TRBD1 as D (5 bases). The CDR3 length is 15 residues. CDR1 is LNHNV, CDR2 YYDKDF, per germline (reference sequence). V lost 6 bases and J lost 9, with 23 bases in between.